The TCR beta chain under discussion was sequenced for a study of blood T cell repertoires in COVID-19. Study-wide background: Spain, Italy and the United States supplied samples that represented acute and convalescent COVID-19. Sample material is recorded as cDNA or gDNA derived from T cells, B-cell-depleted T cells, or PBMCs.

The V and J ends lost 2 bases and 6 bases, in that order; junction bases with no gene match: 8. Germline-derived CDR1 and CDR2 are SGHRS and YFSETQ. The CDR3 length is 15 residues. As handled by the study authors: Quantification of nucleated cells was approximated via reference gene primer amplification. TCRdb's table, derived via immunoSEQ multiplex PCR, lists solely in-frame clones and lacks some. That table furnishes V, J and clone size, whereas the DNA furnished D and trimming. The sample holds roughly 40,000 clones, almost 90% seen once. The sequencing sample was made of peripheral blood. This chain uses TRBV5-1 with TRBJ2-3; 8 nucleotides line up with TRBD2. The source of this sequence is a man between 65 and 85 years old with acute or convalescent COVID-19. DNA for the CDR3: TGCGCCAGCAGCTTCAGAGCGGGAGAATCCGATACGCAGTATTTT. It specifies CASSFRAGESDTQYF.